This T cell receptor (beta chain) stems from a study of identifying expanded T cells in peripheral blood. Using immunoSEQ multiplex PCR, the repertoire was profiled, and TCRdb retains in-frame clones only, with some absent. The table records 75,000 to 100,000 clones, about nine tenths of them present only once. General study points: Across healthy donors, higher total template counts meant significantly greater roughly 2-week count variance. Over around two and four weeks, about 17 and 20 clones changed, versus roughly 1.2 between replicates.

Healthy donors had no documented immune events, such as infections, while sampled. In regard to this clone: As yet, its antigen is unknown.

This CDR3 spans 17 amino acids. Germline lookup yields CDR1 LGHNA and CDR2 YSLEER. Trimming pared 4 bases from V and 0 bases from J, leaving 16 bases between. Specimen: blood. This sequence originates from a person aged 18-70 years in good health. The V gene is TRBV4-3, the J gene TRBJ2-4; tentatively, D is TRBD1 or TRBD2 (5 bases each). The CDR3 sequence: CASSPRGDTQAKNIQYF. Written as DNA, the CDR3 is TGCGCCAGCAGCCCTAGAGGGGATACTCAAGCCAAAAACATTCAGTACTTC.